A selection of T cell receptor beta chains follows, all from one sample in a study of response to subunit inactivated influenza vaccine. TCRdb passed the RT-PCR reads through MiXCR, listing each CDR3 protein once. This sample has over 800,000 distinct CDR3 sequences, with around 20% found just once. Source: PBMCs from blood, taken more than 4 days after vaccination. The receptors here all came from a man in his fifties who received an inactivated influenza vaccine. Each CDR3 is given with its conserved first and last residue. D genes are given only for firm matches. Clone sizes are given selectively: once, few, many, or a class where the clone is expanded.

abundance: many
v_gene: TRBV5-1
j_gene: TRBJ2-1
d_gene: TRBD2
CDR3nt: TGCGCCAGCAGCCAAGGACTAGCGGGAGACAATGAGCAGTTCTTC
CDR3aa: CASSQGLAGDNEQFF

abundance: .
v_gene: TRBV6-1
j_gene: TRBJ1-1
d_gene: .
CDR3nt: TGTGCCAGCAGACCGCCCGGGGCCAGACGGGGGGCTTTCTTT
CDR3aa: CASRPPGARRGAFF

abundance: few
v_gene: TRBV12-3/TRBV12-4
j_gene: TRBJ2-1
d_gene: .
CDR3nt: TGTGCCAGCAGTTCAGGCGGGGTGGAGCAGTTCTTC
CDR3aa: CASSSGGVEQFF

abundance: .
v_gene: TRBV6-2/TRBV6-3
j_gene: TRBJ2-1
d_gene: TRBD2
CDR3nt: TGTGCCAGCAGGGGACTAGCGGGAAGACGTCAAATGTATAATGAGCAGTTCTTC
CDR3aa: CASRGLAGRRQMYNEQFF

abundance: few
v_gene: TRBV6-5
j_gene: TRBJ2-2
d_gene: .
CDR3nt: TGTGCCAGCAGTTATACCGGACTAAACACCGGGGAGCTGTTTTTT
CDR3aa: CASSYTGLNTGELFF

abundance: few
v_gene: TRBV30
j_gene: TRBJ2-7
d_gene: TRBD2
CDR3nt: TGTGCCTGGAAACTAGCGGGTAACTACGAGCAGTACTTC
CDR3aa: CAWKLAGNYEQYF

abundance: .
v_gene: TRBV10-3
j_gene: TRBJ1-2
d_gene: TRBD1
CDR3nt: TGTGCCATCAGAGGACAGGGGGCTAACTATGGCTACACCTTC
CDR3aa: CAIRGQGANYGYTF

abundance: .
v_gene: TRBV11-1
j_gene: TRBJ2-2
d_gene: .
CDR3nt: TGTGCCAGCAGCTTAAGTTGGACGTACACCGGGGAGCTGTTTTTT
CDR3aa: CASSLSWTYTGELFF

abundance: .
v_gene: TRBV12-3/TRBV12-4
j_gene: TRBJ1-5
d_gene: TRBD1
CDR3nt: TGTGCCAGCAGTTTAAGGGGACAGAATAGCAATCAGCCCCAGCATTTT
CDR3aa: CASSLRGQNSNQPQHF

abundance: few
v_gene: TRBV20-1
j_gene: TRBJ1-6
d_gene: TRBD1
CDR3nt: TGCAGTGCTAGAGTGGGACAGGGGGTATCACCCCTCCACTTT
CDR3aa: CSARVGQGVSPLHF

abundance: once
v_gene: TRBV7-2
j_gene: TRBJ1-3
d_gene: TRBD1
CDR3nt: TGTGCCAGCAGCCCAGGCCCGGACAGGGCTGGAAACACCATATATTTT
CDR3aa: CASSPGPDRAGNTIYF

abundance: .
v_gene: TRBV7-2
j_gene: TRBJ2-7
d_gene: .
CDR3nt: TGTGCCAGCAGCTGGGCTGGCCCTACCTACGAGCAGTACTTC
CDR3aa: CASSWAGPTYEQYF

abundance: .
v_gene: TRBV3-1
j_gene: TRBJ2-7
d_gene: TRBD2
CDR3nt: TGTGCCAGCAGCCCCCTATCTCGGTCTAGCGGGTTGCCGTACGAGCAGTACTTC
CDR3aa: CASSPLSRSSGLPYEQYF

abundance: .
v_gene: TRBV9
j_gene: TRBJ2-7
d_gene: TRBD2
CDR3nt: TGTGCCAGCAGCGAGGGACTAGCACCCGAGCAGTACTTC
CDR3aa: CASSEGLAPEQYF

abundance: many
v_gene: TRBV15
j_gene: TRBJ2-1
d_gene: .
CDR3nt: TGTGCCACCACTGCCGGAACTACAATCAATGAGCAGTTCTTC
CDR3aa: CATTAGTTINEQFF

abundance: .
v_gene: TRBV12-3/TRBV12-4
j_gene: TRBJ2-3
d_gene: .
CDR3nt: TGTGCCAGCACCTACCGCGGGACATGGGATACGCAGTATTTT
CDR3aa: CASTYRGTWDTQYF

abundance: many
v_gene: TRBV12-3/TRBV12-4
j_gene: TRBJ2-7
d_gene: .
CDR3nt: TGTGCCAGCAGTTTGTCGGGTCGACAGTACTTC
CDR3aa: CASSLSGRQYF

abundance: .
v_gene: TRBV5-1
j_gene: TRBJ2-7
d_gene: TRBD1
CDR3nt: TGCGCCAGCAGCCATTTAGGGGGCTTGGACGAGCAGTACTTC
CDR3aa: CASSHLGGLDEQYF

abundance: .
v_gene: TRBV4-2
j_gene: TRBJ1-6
d_gene: .
CDR3nt: TGTGCCAGCAGCCAGCGGGGCTCCTATAATTCACCCCTCCACTTT
CDR3aa: CASSQRGSYNSPLHF

abundance: few
v_gene: TRBV6-2/TRBV6-3
j_gene: TRBJ1-6
d_gene: .
CDR3nt: TGTGCCAGCAGAGGCTCCTATAATTCACCCCTCCACTTT
CDR3aa: CASRGSYNSPLHF

abundance: .
v_gene: TRBV14
j_gene: TRBJ2-7
d_gene: .
CDR3nt: TGTGCCAGCAGCCAAATCGGTGGAGGCTCCTACGAGCAGTACTTC
CDR3aa: CASSQIGGGSYEQYF

abundance: .
v_gene: TRBV24-1
j_gene: TRBJ2-1
d_gene: TRBD2
CDR3nt: TGTGCCACCAGCGGACTAGCGGGATACAATGAGCAGTTCTTC
CDR3aa: CATSGLAGYNEQFF

abundance: few
v_gene: TRBV29-1
j_gene: TRBJ2-1
d_gene: TRBD2
CDR3nt: TGCAGCGTTGACCGGCTAGCGGGAATCTATGAGCAGTTCTTC
CDR3aa: CSVDRLAGIYEQFF

abundance: .
v_gene: TRBV5-1
j_gene: TRBJ2-7
d_gene: TRBD2
CDR3nt: TGCGCCAGCAGCCCTAGCGGGGCTCCCTCCTACGAGCAGTACTTC
CDR3aa: CASSPSGAPSYEQYF

abundance: .
v_gene: TRBV12-3/TRBV12-4
j_gene: TRBJ1-2
d_gene: .
CDR3nt: TGTGCCAGCACCCCCGCGGGACATGAGGTCTATGGCTACACCTTC
CDR3aa: CASTPAGHEVYGYTF

abundance: many
v_gene: TRBV29-1
j_gene: TRBJ2-1
d_gene: TRBD2
CDR3nt: TGCAGCGTTGTAGGGACTAGCGGGAGTGGCAATGAGCAGTTCTTC
CDR3aa: CSVVGTSGSGNEQFF

abundance: many
v_gene: TRBV12-3/TRBV12-4
j_gene: TRBJ2-1
d_gene: TRBD1
CDR3nt: TGTGCCAGCAGTAAGGGACAGTACAATGAGCAGTTCTTC
CDR3aa: CASSKGQYNEQFF

abundance: .
v_gene: TRBV5-1
j_gene: TRBJ1-6
d_gene: .
CDR3nt: TGCGCCAGCAGCGGACCGGGACAACATAATTCACCCCTCCACTTT
CDR3aa: CASSGPGQHNSPLHF

abundance: few
v_gene: TRBV20-1
j_gene: TRBJ2-3
d_gene: .
CDR3nt: TGCAGTGCTAAGGGAGACTGGAGGGGGCGCGCGTCAGATACGCAGTATTTT
CDR3aa: CSAKGDWRGRASDTQYF

abundance: few
v_gene: TRBV4-3
j_gene: TRBJ1-4
d_gene: .
CDR3nt: TGCGCCAGCAGCCAAGAGGCCGTAAATGAAAAACTGTTTTTT
CDR3aa: CASSQEAVNEKLFF

abundance: few
v_gene: TRBV6-5
j_gene: TRBJ2-7
d_gene: .
CDR3nt: TGTGCCAGCAGTTACTCTGGTTATTCGAAGGGTTCGGCGGTTGGCGAGCAGTACTTC
CDR3aa: CASSYSGYSKGSAVGEQYF

abundance: .
v_gene: TRBV2
j_gene: TRBJ1-2
d_gene: .
CDR3nt: TGTGCCAGCAGGAAGGACGTCGGGAGTGGCTACACCTTC
CDR3aa: CASRKDVGSGYTF

abundance: .
v_gene: TRBV20-1
j_gene: TRBJ2-5
d_gene: .
CDR3nt: TGCAGTGCTAGAGATCTCGGACAGCAAAGAGGGACCCAGTACTTC
CDR3aa: CSARDLGQQRGTQYF

abundance: few
v_gene: TRBV20-1
j_gene: TRBJ2-1
d_gene: TRBD2
CDR3nt: TGCAGTGCTCCGGGACTAGCGGGAGCGGGCAATGAGCAGTTCTTC
CDR3aa: CSAPGLAGAGNEQFF

abundance: few
v_gene: TRBV6-5
j_gene: TRBJ2-7
d_gene: .
CDR3nt: TGTGCCAGCAGTTTCGGGGACTTACGTCTCTACGAGCAGTACTTC
CDR3aa: CASSFGDLRLYEQYF

abundance: .
v_gene: TRBV6-5
j_gene: TRBJ1-4
d_gene: TRBD1
CDR3nt: TGTGCCAGCAGTTACCAGGGGACAGCTAATGAAAAACTGTTTTTT
CDR3aa: CASSYQGTANEKLFF

abundance: few
v_gene: TRBV28
j_gene: TRBJ2-7
d_gene: .
CDR3nt: TGTGCCAGCAGTTTATGGGGGCAGGGTAACTCCTACGAGCAGTACTTC
CDR3aa: CASSLWGQGNSYEQYF

abundance: few
v_gene: TRBV15
j_gene: TRBJ2-5
d_gene: .
CDR3nt: TGTGCCACCAGCAGAGATTTAGCGAAAGAGACCCAGTACTTC
CDR3aa: CATSRDLAKETQYF

abundance: .
v_gene: TRBV20-1
j_gene: TRBJ2-7
d_gene: TRBD2
CDR3nt: TGCAGTGCTAGATTGCGGGGGTTCGAGTACGAGCAGTACTTC
CDR3aa: CSARLRGFEYEQYF

abundance: few
v_gene: TRBV29-1
j_gene: TRBJ2-3
d_gene: .
CDR3nt: TGCAGCGTGGGAGACAGCACAGATACGCAGTATTTT
CDR3aa: CSVGDSTDTQYF

abundance: .
v_gene: TRBV29-1
j_gene: TRBJ1-1
d_gene: .
CDR3nt: TGCAGCGTTCGGGGGAAAGGAGAAGCTTTCTTT
CDR3aa: CSVRGKGEAFF

abundance: .
v_gene: TRBV5-1
j_gene: TRBJ2-3
d_gene: .
CDR3nt: TGCGCCAGCAGCTTGTCGGGGAGCGAAGATACGCAGTATTTT
CDR3aa: CASSLSGSEDTQYF

abundance: .
v_gene: TRBV7-6
j_gene: TRBJ2-1
d_gene: .
CDR3nt: TGTGCCAGCAGCTATGGGGCCGAGGGTTCCGGTGAGCAGTTCTTC
CDR3aa: CASSYGAEGSGEQFF

abundance: .
v_gene: TRBV6-1
j_gene: TRBJ1-4
d_gene: .
CDR3nt: TGTGCCAGCAGTGGACAGGCTCGCGAAAAACTGTTTTTT
CDR3aa: CASSGQAREKLFF

abundance: many
v_gene: TRBV10-3
j_gene: TRBJ2-5
d_gene: TRBD1
CDR3nt: TGTGCCATCAGCACAGGGGAAGAGACCCAGTACTTC
CDR3aa: CAISTGEETQYF

abundance: once
v_gene: TRBV20-1
j_gene: TRBJ2-1
d_gene: TRBD1
CDR3nt: TGCAGTGCATATCGGACAGGGGTCCTCAATGAGCAGTTCTTC
CDR3aa: CSAYRTGVLNEQFF

abundance: .
v_gene: TRBV28
j_gene: TRBJ2-5
d_gene: TRBD1
CDR3nt: TGTGCCAGCCGCACCAAAGACAGGGGGCGGGAGACCCAGTACTTC
CDR3aa: CASRTKDRGRETQYF